A single sample gave rise to the 29 T cell receptor beta chains below, sequenced in a study of identical twins. TCRdb used MiXCR to reprocess the 5' RACE reads, holding one entry per CDR3 protein. The sample contains nearly 900,000 distinct CDR3 sequences, approximately 13% of which appear only once. Separately, the same data were catalogued under a study of yellow fever vaccine responses in identical twins.

Sequenced sample: PBMCs. All receptors come from a woman under 30 in good health.

This clonotype came up many times. This chain joins TRBV4-1 and TRBJ2-2; D gene ambiguous. Germline CDR1 is MGHRA and CDR2 is YSYEKL. With 5 bases removed from V and 5 bases from J, the gap between germline ends came to 6 bases. This CDR3 has 12 amino acids. CDR3 DNA: TGCGCCAGCAGCACAGCGACCGGGGAGCTGTTTTTT. Translating it yields CASSTATGELFF.

The V call is TRBV12-3 or TRBV12-4, the J call TRBJ2-1; 8 bases match TRBD1. The CDR3 runs 15 residues. The J segment lost 6 bases and the V segment lost 5 bases, leaving 9 bases of the junction unmatched. The CDR3 sequence is CASSRQGIETNEQFF. CDR3 nucleotide sequence: TGTGCCAGCAGTCGACAGGGGATCGAAACCAATGAGCAGTTCTTC.

The CDR3: CASSTILGETQYF. CDR3 DNA sequence: TGTGCCAGCAGCACGATCCTGGGGGAGACCCAGTACTTC. This rearrangement joins TRBV7-6 to TRBJ2-5; D not resolved. CDR3 length equals 13 residues. The germline V and J ends were trimmed by 5 bases and 5 bases, with 12 bases remaining between them. Germline CDR1 SGHVS, CDR2 FNYEAQ.

This clonotype was counted only a few times. This rearrangement joins TRBV6-1 to TRBJ2-5, with a possible D match to TRBD2 (6 bases). CDR3 length equals 15 residues. V was pared by 2 bases and J by 1 base, with 11 bases between. Germline V lookup: CDR1 MNHNS, CDR2 SASEGT. This chain's CDR3 is CASSEMGGPQETQYF. CDR3 in DNA: TGTGCCAGCAGTGAAATGGGGGGACCCCAAGAGACCCAGTACTTC.

This chain links TRBV20-1 with TRBJ1-5; 7 positions agree with TRBD1. Germline V gives CDR1 DFQATT, CDR2 SNEGSKA (reference sequence). The junction had 5 bases not matched to a gene; V was cut back by 6 bases and J by 0 bases. CDR3 size: 14 residues. CDR3 region: CSASQGVSNQPQHF. The CDR3 DNA sequence: TGCAGTGCCTCGCAGGGGGTTAGCAATCAGCCCCAGCATTTT.

V gene TRBV6-5 combines with J gene TRBJ2-1; TRBD2 matches 11 bases. J was trimmed by 8 bases and V by 4 bases; bases with no gene match: 7. The germline V gene has CDR1 MNHEY and CDR2 SVGAGI. The length of the CDR3 is 15 residues. In DNA, the CDR3 is TGTGCCAGCAGTTCGCTAGCGGGGGGAGGGGATGAGCAGTTCTTC. It specifies CASSSLAGGGDEQFF.

The rearrangement links TRBV20-1 to TRBJ2-2; 8 positions match TRBD2. V shed 4 bases, J shed 0 bases, and the junction held 7 bases outside the gene matches. CDR1 and CDR2 (germline): DFQATT, SNEGSKA (reference sequence). This CDR3 contains 16 residues. CDR3 DNA sequence: TGCAGTGCTAATCCGATAGCGGGACCGAACACCGGGGAGCTGTTTTTT. Residues: CSANPIAGPNTGELFF.

This clonotype came up a few times. The chain uses TRBV14 and TRBJ1-1; the D is unclear. V was shortened by 4 bases and J by 0 bases, with 12 bases between the two germline ends. The CDR3 has 15 residues. Germline V gene lookup returns CDR1 SGHDN and CDR2 FVKESK. CDR3 sequence: CASSPLRVMNTEAFF. As DNA, the CDR3 is TGTGCCAGCAGCCCCCTCCGGGTCATGAACACTGAAGCTTTCTTT.

The chain combines TRBV2 with TRBJ2-7; 11 bases match TRBD2. The CDR3 has 15 residues. The V and J ends lost 1 base and 5 bases, in that order; junction bases with no gene match: 4. CDR1 is SNHLY and CDR2 is FYNNEI in the germline V gene. In DNA form, the CDR3 reads TGTGCCAGCAGTGAAGACGGACTAGCGGGCAACGAGCAGTACTTC. Amino acids: CASSEDGLAGNEQYF.

A few counts support this clonotype. The chain recombines TRBV12-5 with TRBJ1-1; D is undetermined. V was trimmed by 2 bases and J by 8 bases, leaving 6 bases between them. This CDR3 region has 11 residues. Germline loops: CDR1 LGHNT, CDR2 FRNRAP. CDR3 bases: TGTGCTAGTGGTTTGTTCGGGGAAGCTTTCTTT. It translates to CASGLFGEAFF.

This clonotype came up a few times. This sequence joins TRBV12-5 and TRBJ2-1; D remains unclear. Germline assignment: CDR1 LGHNT and CDR2 FRNRAP. The CDR3 is made up of 11 amino acids. Trimming left V 1 base short and J 15 bases short, with 10 bases between. The DNA of the CDR3 is TGTGCTAGTGGTTTGGACCCGAACCGGTTCTTC. This gives the protein CASGLDPNRFF.

A few counts support this clonotype. The gene calls are TRBV5-1 and TRBJ1-3; no clear D gene. Germline lookup yields CDR1 SGHRS and CDR2 YFSETQ. This CDR3 contains 14 residues. V gave up 0 bases and J gave up 2 bases, with 6 bases separating them. CDR3 residues: CASSLALAGNTIYF. The CDR3 DNA reads TGCGCCAGCAGCTTGGCCCTTGCTGGAAACACCATATATTTT. Based on the CDR3 plus reference TRBV5-1 and TRBJ1-3, the full variable domain is KAGVTQTPRYLIKTRGQQVTLSCSPISGHRSVSWYQQTPGQGLQFLFEYFSETQRNKGNFPGRFSGRQFSNSRSEMNVSTLELGDSALYLCASSLALAGNTIYFGEGSWLTVV.

V is TRBV6-5 and J is TRBJ2-1; 9 nucleotides agree with TRBD2. CDR3 length equals 17 residues. Trimming at V came to 0 bases and at J to 2 bases, leaving 5 bases not matched to a gene. Germline CDR1 MNHEY, CDR2 SVGAGI. The CDR3: CASSYSGSGGPYNEQFF. The DNA of the CDR3 is TGTGCCAGCAGTTACTCTGGTAGCGGGGGACCCTACAATGAGCAGTTCTTC.

The chain joins TRBV5-1 to TRBJ2-5; the match to TRBD2 covers 8 bases. CDR1 is SGHRS, CDR2 YFSETQ, per germline. Germline trimming cut 2 bases from V and 5 bases from J; bases unmatched to any gene: 8. CDR3 length: 15 residues. CDR3 coding DNA: TGCGCCAGCAGCTTACCGGGAGGGCCTTCGGAGACCCAGTACTTC. It encodes CASSLPGGPSETQYF.

The genes are TRBV28 and TRBJ1-1; TRBD1 is a possible D gene (5 bases). Trimming cost V 6 bases and J 5 bases, with 13 bases left between them. Germline-derived CDR1 and CDR2 are MDHEN and SYDVKM. This CDR3 is 13 amino acids long. The chain's CDR3 is CASRGVRETEAFF. DNA of the CDR3: TGTGCCAGCAGAGGGGTAAGGGAGACTGAAGCTTTCTTT.

This clonotype was observed once. The chain links TRBV20-1 to TRBJ2-1; perhaps D is TRBD1 or TRBD2 (6 bases each). V was cut by 4 bases and J by 9 bases, with 13 bases left in between. This CDR3 contains 12 residues. Germline CDR1 is DFQATT and CDR2 is SNEGSKA (reference sequence). The CDR3 DNA follows: TGCAGTGCTATGAGGGGGGCAAGTGAGCAGTTCTTC. Amino acids: CSAMRGASEQFF.

This clonotype was detected many times. This chain links TRBV7-2 with TRBJ2-1; TRBD2 matches 9 bases. V gave up 2 bases and J gave up 5 bases; unmatched junction bases: 10. The CDR3 consists of 17 residues. CDR1 and CDR2 from the germline V gene are SGHTA and FQGNSA. The CDR3, as DNA: TGTGCCAGCAGCTTAAAACAATTAGCGGGGGATAACAATGAGCAGTTCTTC. This translates into CASSLKQLAGDNNEQFF.

The sample holds many counts of this clonotype. The chain has TRBV10-3 and TRBJ2-1; maybe TRBD2 (6 bases). The CDR3 has 13 amino acids. V lost 6 bases, J lost 6 bases, and 12 bases lay in between. CDR1 and CDR2 (germline): ENHRY, SYGVKD. The CDR3 spells CAISQVGGNEQFF. The CDR3 nucleotides are TGTGCCATCAGCCAGGTGGGGGGCAATGAGCAGTTCTTC.

The chain recombines TRBV20-1 with TRBJ2-5, with D perhaps matching TRBD1 (5 bases). CDR3 length: 11 amino acids. Germline assignment: CDR1 DFQATT and CDR2 SNEGSKA (reference sequence). V was clipped by 7 bases and J by 5 bases, with 11 bases between them. The CDR3, as DNA: TGCAGTGGCGGCAGGGCGGAGACCCAGTACTTC. Translating it yields CSGGRAETQYF.

This clonotype was observed a few times. The chain links TRBV11-2 to TRBJ2-3; weak D call: TRBD2 (5 bases). The CDR3 is 18 residues long. Germline loops: CDR1 SGHAT, CDR2 FQNNGV. Trimming took off 6 bases at V and 6 bases at J, with 28 bases between the two ends. As DNA, the CDR3 is TGTGCCAGCAGTCTCCGGGAAGCTAGGGCCCAACGTAAGGATACGCAGTATTTT. It specifies CASSLREARAQRKDTQYF.

The rearrangement links TRBV15 to TRBJ2-2; no clear D gene. Germline CDR1 reads LNHNV; CDR2 reads YYDKDF (reference sequence). Trimming stripped 1 base from V and 3 bases from J, with 33 bases between. The CDR3 consists of 23 residues. The CDR3 loop reads CATSRVNHPFPFWDVRDTGELFF. The CDR3 bases are TGTGCCACCAGCAGAGTCAATCATCCCTTTCCGTTCTGGGATGTTCGGGACACCGGGGAGCTGTTTTTT.

The V and J genes are TRBV4-2 and TRBJ2-1, with 10 positions matching TRBD2. The trim removed 4 bases at V and 3 bases at J, leaving 9 bases unmatched. The CDR3 is made up of 17 amino acids. Per the germline V gene, CDR1 is LGHNA and CDR2 is YNFKEQ. The CDR3 DNA is TGTGCCAGCAGCCCCTTTAGTGGGACTAGCGTCTACAATGAGCAGTTCTTC. Translated: CASSPFSGTSVYNEQFF.

This clonotype was detected only a few times. This chain uses TRBV28 with TRBJ2-2; a weak D match, TRBD1 (6 bases). This CDR3 contains 17 residues. The germline V and J ends were trimmed by 6 bases and 1 base, with 18 bases remaining between them. Germline V lookup: CDR1 MDHEN, CDR2 SYDVKM. In DNA, the CDR3 is TGTGCCAGCAGCCCCCCCGCAGGGGCGAGGAACACCGGGGAGCTGTTTTTT. Amino acids: CASSPPAGARNTGELFF. Together with reference TRBV28 and TRBJ2-2, the CDR3 gives the full variable domain: DVKVTQSSRYLVKRTGEKVFLECVQDMDHENMFWYRQDPGLGLRLIYFSYDVKMKEKGDIPEGYSVSREKKERFSLILESASTNQTSMYLCASSPPAGARNTGELFFGEGSRLTVL.

This chain links TRBV12-3 or TRBV12-4 with TRBJ2-4; D is perhaps TRBD1 (6 bases). This CDR3 has 14 residues. Trimming took off 2 bases at V and 3 bases at J, with 8 bases between the two ends. The CDR3 loop reads CASSLQDSKNIQYF. The CDR3 DNA reads as TGTGCCAGCAGTTTACAGGACAGCAAAAACATTCAGTACTTC.

This clonotype occurred a few times. This rearrangement joins TRBV6-1 to TRBJ1-1; no clear D gene. CDR1 is MNHNS and CDR2 is SASEGT in the germline V gene. The CDR3 consists of 14 residues. Trimming took off 2 bases at V and 0 bases at J, with 7 bases between the two ends. The CDR3 here is CASSESKMNTEAFF. The CDR3 DNA is TGTGCCAGCAGTGAATCGAAGATGAACACTGAAGCTTTCTTT.

Worth noting for this clonotype: One end of the junction does not line up with germline, which may come from a read error. The chain joins TRBV2 to TRBJ2-2; D is uncertain. Germline CDR1 and CDR2: SNHLY and FYNNEI. This CDR3 spans 17 amino acids. The CDR3 region is CASSESNRSPKTGELFF. The DNA for the CDR3 is TGTGCCAGCAGTGAAAGTAATAGGAGCCCGAAAACCGGGGAGCTGTTTTTT.

There are a few counts of this clonotype. This sequence joins TRBV6-2 or TRBV6-3 and TRBJ2-6; D is undetermined. This CDR3 region has 15 residues. Germline V lookup: CDR1 MNHEY, CDR2 SVGEGT. The V end was cut by 0 bases, the J end by 5 bases, with 8 bases between. The CDR3 loop is CASSYSIQRANVLTF. DNA of the CDR3: TGTGCCAGCAGTTACTCGATTCAGAGGGCCAACGTCCTGACTTTC.

This clonotype was recorded at least ten times. The chain joins TRBV4-1 to TRBJ2-1; D is ambiguous. The CDR3 is 15 residues long. Trimming removed 1 base at V and 2 bases at J, with 9 bases between. The germline CDR1 and CDR2 sequences are MGHRA and YSYEKL. The CDR3 reads CASSQAGETYNEQFF. CDR3 DNA: TGCGCCAGCAGCCAAGCTGGGGAAACCTACAATGAGCAGTTCTTC.

This sequence joins TRBV7-9 and TRBJ2-3; D call uncertain. V dropped 3 bases and J dropped 2 bases, with 15 bases sitting between them. CDR1 SEHNR and CDR2 FQNEAQ come from the germline V gene (reference sequence). The CDR3 length is 16 residues. CDR3 amino acids: CASSFGLTPFTDTQYF. The CDR3 DNA is TGTGCCAGCAGCTTCGGCCTCACTCCATTCACAGATACGCAGTATTTT.